This TCR beta chain is from a study of T cells after yellow fever vaccination. General study points: Faster peaking, at day 5 versus 15, marked a secondary response that was weaker. The study re-detected most primary-vaccination clones after the booster (roughly 95% CD4, roughly 85% CD8). Contamination by abundant bulk-population clonotypes could be present in FACS-sorted repertoires.

A process of 5'RACE template switching, which added a universal primer site and UMIs, was used to make TCR cDNA. One entry per CDR3 protein results from TCRdb running MiXCR on the 5' RACE reads. Here the sample spans 60,000 to 85,000 distinct CDR3 sequences, 5% to 8% being singletons. This CDR3 has 17 amino acids. Trimming cost V 1 base and J 2 bases, with 16 bases left between them. Germline V gene lookup returns CDR1 LGHDT and CDR2 YNNKEL (reference sequence). In its sample, this clonotype was seen many times. The antigen remains unidentified. The sequencing used CD8+ T cells sorted from PBMCs, collected more than 35 days after the first yellow fever vaccination. The receptor comes from a man aged 18 to 29 who received the YFV17D yellow fever vaccine. V is TRBV3-1 and J is TRBJ2-3, with D unclear. DNA for the CDR3: TGTGCCAGCAGCCAAGTTGAACTATCACCCTACACAGATACGCAGTATTTT. Protein sequence: CASSQVELSPYTDTQYF.